These 26 T cell receptor beta chains share one sample of origin, sequenced in a study of blood T cell repertoires in COVID-19. TCRdb's table, derived via immunoSEQ multiplex PCR, lists solely in-frame clones and lacks some. The repertoire holds roughly 260,000 clones, with about 87% as singletons. The sequencing sample was made of peripheral blood. The receptors stem from a middle-aged woman with acute or convalescent COVID-19.

V usage is TRBV7-8 and J usage is TRBJ2-2; D possibly corresponds to TRBD2 (6 bases). V was shortened by 5 bases and J by 7 bases, with 17 bases between the two germline ends. The germline CDR1 and CDR2 sequences are SGHVS and FQNEAQ. This CDR3 is built from 15 residues. CDR3 region: CASSPPPEGSGELFF. The CDR3 nucleotides read TGTGCCAGCAGCCCCCCCCCGGAGGGAAGCGGGGAGCTGTTTTTT.

This clone was seen just once. The V gene is TRBV6-5, the J gene TRBJ2-1; 10 nucleotides match TRBD1. The CDR3 is 14 amino acids. The trim removed 6 bases at V and 7 bases at J, leaving 6 bases unmatched. The germline CDR1 and CDR2 sequences are MNHEY and SVGAGI. The DNA for the CDR3 is TGTGCCAGCAGCTCCGGGACAGGGGAGAATGAGCAGTTCTTC. This encodes CASSSGTGENEQFF.

The V and J genes are TRBV2 and TRBJ1-5, with D possibly being TRBD1 (5 bases). The ends were cut back, 7 bases at V and 3 bases at J, with 13 bases in the middle. There are 14 residues in the CDR3. Germline V gene lookup returns CDR1 SNHLY and CDR2 FYNNEI. For the CDR3, the DNA is TGTGCCAGCAAGGAGGGACCCCTCAATCAGCCCCAGCATTTT. It specifies CASKEGPLNQPQHF.

V usage is TRBV7-3 and J usage is TRBJ2-2; D unresolved. CDR3 length equals 15 residues. From germline, CDR1 is SGHTA and CDR2 FQGTGA. The germline V and J ends were trimmed by 5 bases and 0 bases, with 10 bases remaining between them. Here the CDR3 DNA reads TGTGCCAGCAGCCTCTGGCCCTCGAACACCGGGGAGCTGTTTTTT. It encodes CASSLWPSNTGELFF.

The V gene is TRBV30, the J gene TRBJ2-5; TRBD2 agrees at 11 bases. Losses at the gene ends were 5 bases for V and 1 base for J; bases not matched to a gene: 3. Germline CDR1 and CDR2: GTSNPN and SVGIG (reference sequence). The CDR3 runs 14 residues. The CDR3 DNA reads TGTGCCTGGGGCGGGACTAGCGGCCAAGAGACCCAGTACTTC. Translation: CAWGGTSGQETQYF.

This chain joins TRBV5-1 and TRBJ2-3; D might be TRBD2 (6 bases). The CDR3 sequence is 13 residues long. V was trimmed by 0 bases and J by 5 bases, leaving 7 bases between them. CDR1 is SGHRS, CDR2 YFSETQ, per germline. The CDR3 is CASSLAREDTQYF. DNA of the CDR3: TGCGCCAGCAGCTTGGCGCGGGAAGATACGCAGTATTTT.

V is TRBV19 and J is TRBJ1-2; 10 bases agree with TRBD1. The CDR3 loop spans 16 amino acids. Germline CDR1 reads LNHDA; CDR2 reads SQIVND (reference sequence). After removal of 10 bases from V and 0 bases from J, the junction contained 11 bases not matched to a gene. CDR3 region: CATTSWTGGTNYGYTF. The CDR3, as DNA: TGTGCCACCACCTCCTGGACAGGGGGGACTAACTATGGCTACACCTTC.

V usage is TRBV27 and J usage is TRBJ1-5; TRBD1 aligns across 8 bases. Unmatched junction bases numbered 10, after V lost 6 bases and J lost 9 bases. Looked up from germline, CDR1 is MNHEY and CDR2 is SMNVEV (reference sequence). The CDR3 loop spans 14 amino acids. CDR3 sequence reads: CASSSQGAAGPQHF. CDR3 coding DNA: TGTGCCAGCAGCTCCCAGGGGGCGGCCGGGCCCCAGCATTTT.

This chain links TRBV30 with TRBJ1-2; no definite D call. Germline V gene sequence: CDR1 GTSNPN, CDR2 SVGIG (reference sequence). This CDR3 has 14 amino acids. The germline V and J ends were trimmed by 6 bases and 0 bases, with 14 bases remaining between them. Here the CDR3 reads CACRRDTANYGYTF. The CDR3 region has the DNA TGTGCCTGCCGCCGGGATACGGCTAACTATGGCTACACCTTC.

The chain links TRBV30 to TRBJ2-7; TRBD1 matches at 10 bases. J lost 2 bases, V lost 2 bases, and 6 bases had no gene match. CDR3 length: 15 amino acids. The germline gives CDR1 GTSNPN, CDR2 SVGIG (reference sequence). CDR3 nucleotides: TGTGCCTGGAGTCCCCGGGACAGGGGAACCTACGAGCAGTACGTC. It is translated as CAWSPRDRGTYEQYV.

V usage is TRBV6-6 and J usage is TRBJ2-6; D may be TRBD2 (5 bases). The CDR3 has 15 amino acids. V dropped 6 bases and J dropped 0 bases, with 9 bases sitting between them. Germline V gives CDR1 MNHNY, CDR2 SVGAGI (reference sequence). The DNA of the CDR3 is TGTGCCAGCAGCGCGGGTATCTCTGGGGCCAACGTCCTGACTTTC. Residues: CASSAGISGANVLTF.

The gene calls are TRBV3-1 (or the pseudogene TRBV3-2) and TRBJ1-3, with D maybe TRBD1 (5 bases). CDR1 is LGHDT, CDR2 YNNKEL, per germline (reference sequence). Between the trimmed V and J ends, which lost 8 bases and 2 bases, there was a span of 13 bases. The CDR3 has 14 amino acids. In nucleotides, the CDR3 is TGTGCCAGCCTTGGAACAGGCGCTGGAAACACCATATATTTT. This sequence encodes CASLGTGAGNTIYF.

The chain joins TRBV27 to TRBJ1-2, with D tentatively TRBD1 (6 bases). There are 13 residues in the CDR3. Trimming took off 4 bases at V and 4 bases at J, with 10 bases between the two ends. Looked up from germline, CDR1 is MNHEY and CDR2 is SMNVEV (reference sequence). The CDR3 region has the DNA TGTGCCAGCAGTTGGACAGCGGCCTATGGCTACACCTTC. It codes for CASSWTAAYGYTF.

The chain links TRBV19 to TRBJ1-2, with TRBD1 matching 8 bases. Trimming at V came to 5 bases and at J to 6 bases, leaving 8 bases not matched to a gene. The CDR3 sequence is 14 residues long. Germline assignment: CDR1 LNHDA and CDR2 SQIVND (reference sequence). The CDR3 bases are TGTGCCAGTAGTTCCTTTCCAGGGGGCCATGGCTACACCTTC. It encodes CASSSFPGGHGYTF.

V gene TRBV6-1 combines with J gene TRBJ2-7, with 9 bases that match TRBD1. With 6 bases clipped from V and 5 bases from J, the junction kept 8 bases outside the gene matches. CDR3 length equals 14 residues. Germline loops: CDR1 MNHNS, CDR2 SASEGT. The CDR3 DNA reads as TGTGCCAGCAGGAACCCGGGACAGGGTAACGAGCAGTACGTC. Amino acid sequence: CASRNPGQGNEQYV.

The rearrangement links TRBV11-1 to TRBJ1-1; D is perhaps TRBD1 (6 bases). Trimming took off 3 bases at V and 7 bases at J, with 12 bases between the two ends. The CDR3 contains 13 residues. CDR1 and CDR2 (germline): SGHAT, FQDESV (reference sequence). The CDR3 bases are TGTGCCAGCAGCTTGGGCGTCAGGGGTGAAGCTTTCTTT. It translates to CASSLGVRGEAFF. The complete variable domain, with remaining parts taken from reference TRBV11-1 and TRBJ1-1, reads EAEVAQSPRYKITEKSQAVAFWCDPISGHATLYWYRQILGQGPELLVQFQDESVVDDSQLPKDRFSAERLKGVDSTLKIQPAELGDSAMYLCASSLGVRGEAFFGQGTRLTVV.

V is TRBV6-5 and J is TRBJ2-5; 8 bases are a match to TRBD2. CDR1 is MNHEY and CDR2 is SVGAGI in the germline V gene. This CDR3 contains 15 residues. The trim removed 11 bases at V and 2 bases at J, leaving 13 bases unmatched. The CDR3 DNA sequence: TGTGCCTCCCGTGTCGGGGGGGGCCGTCAAGAGACCCAGTACTTC. This codes for CASRVGGGRQETQYF.

The chain employs TRBV5-6 and TRBJ2-1; 10 bases line up with TRBD1. V shed 3 bases and J 7 bases; nucleotides not matched to a gene: 4. From germline, CDR1 is SGHDT and CDR2 YYEEEE. The CDR3 extends over 14 amino acids. CDR3 nucleotide sequence: TGTGCCAGCAGCTGGGGACAGGGGAAGAATGAGCAGTTCTTC. Amino acid sequence: CASSWGQGKNEQFF.

For the CDR3, the DNA is TGTGCCAGCACCAGAGGCTCAGCCATGAACACTGAAGCTTTCTTT. Encoded protein: CASTRGSAMNTEAFF. The chain couples TRBV27 to TRBJ1-1; no clear D gene. V lost 7 bases to trimming and J lost 0 bases, with 15 bases between them. The CDR3 length is 15 residues. In germline, CDR1 is MNHEY, CDR2 SMNVEV (reference sequence).

This clone was seen a single time. This chain joins TRBV27 and TRBJ1-5; D uncertain. Germline-derived CDR1 and CDR2 are MNHEY and SMNVEV (reference sequence). V shed 6 bases and J shed 1 base, with 10 bases lying between them. The CDR3 covers 14 residues. This CDR3 is CASSLHWSNQPQHF. CDR3 DNA sequence: TGTGCCAGCAGCCTCCACTGGAGCAATCAGCCCCAGCATTTT.

This sequence joins TRBV5-4 and TRBJ1-2; 7 nucleotides align to TRBD1. V shed 4 bases and J 7 bases; nucleotides not matched to a gene: 13. Germline CDR1 reads SGHNT; CDR2 reads YYREEE (reference sequence). This CDR3 contains 15 residues. CDR3 nucleotide sequence: TGTGCCAGCAGCACCCCTTATGGGACAGAGGCTGGCTACACCTTC. Its protein is CASSTPYGTEAGYTF.

V and J are TRBV2 and TRBJ1-1; D gene uncertain. Germline CDR1 reads SNHLY; CDR2 reads FYNNEI. The CDR3 extends over 16 amino acids. The germline V and J ends were trimmed by 0 bases and 1 base, with 12 bases remaining between them. The CDR3 reads CASSEASIGENTEAFF. The DNA of the CDR3 is TGTGCCAGCAGTGAAGCATCCATCGGGGAGAACACTGAAGCTTTCTTT.

V and J are TRBV5-1 and TRBJ2-7; 8 bases are a match to TRBD1. CDR1 and CDR2 (germline): SGHRS, YFSETQ. The CDR3 is 14 amino acids. Trimming cost V 3 bases and J 5 bases; bases outside gene matches: 7. CDR3 in amino acids: CASSSGGGYHEQYV. CDR3 DNA: TGCGCCAGCAGCTCAGGGGGCGGGTACCACGAGCAGTACGTC.

The gene calls are TRBV5-6 and TRBJ2-2; 7 nucleotides align to TRBD1. J gave up 0 bases and V 5 bases, and 10 bases lay outside the gene matches. Germline CDR1 SGHDT, CDR2 YYEEEE. The CDR3 runs 17 residues. The CDR3 spells CASSSVWQGANTGELFF. The CDR3, as DNA: TGTGCCAGCAGTTCGGTCTGGCAGGGGGCGAACACCGGGGAGCTGTTTTTT.

This chain connects TRBV11-2 to TRBJ2-7; D is unresolved. Trimming removed 5 bases from V and 3 bases from J, with 11 bases in between. Germline CDR1 SGHAT, CDR2 FQNNGV. CDR3 length equals 13 residues. Written as DNA, the CDR3 is TGTGCCAGCAGCCCCCCAGGTTACTACGAGCAGTACGTC. It translates to CASSPPGYYEQYV.

The J gene is TRBJ1-1, the V gene TRBV4-1; 7 nucleotides line up with TRBD1. CDR1 and CDR2 from the germline V gene are MGHRA and YSYEKL. The trim removed 4 bases at V and 5 bases at J, leaving 10 bases unmatched. The length of the CDR3 is 15 residues. The CDR3 region is CASSRSEGAPTEAFF. Here the CDR3 DNA reads TGCGCCAGCAGCCGGTCCGAGGGGGCGCCGACTGAAGCTTTCTTT.